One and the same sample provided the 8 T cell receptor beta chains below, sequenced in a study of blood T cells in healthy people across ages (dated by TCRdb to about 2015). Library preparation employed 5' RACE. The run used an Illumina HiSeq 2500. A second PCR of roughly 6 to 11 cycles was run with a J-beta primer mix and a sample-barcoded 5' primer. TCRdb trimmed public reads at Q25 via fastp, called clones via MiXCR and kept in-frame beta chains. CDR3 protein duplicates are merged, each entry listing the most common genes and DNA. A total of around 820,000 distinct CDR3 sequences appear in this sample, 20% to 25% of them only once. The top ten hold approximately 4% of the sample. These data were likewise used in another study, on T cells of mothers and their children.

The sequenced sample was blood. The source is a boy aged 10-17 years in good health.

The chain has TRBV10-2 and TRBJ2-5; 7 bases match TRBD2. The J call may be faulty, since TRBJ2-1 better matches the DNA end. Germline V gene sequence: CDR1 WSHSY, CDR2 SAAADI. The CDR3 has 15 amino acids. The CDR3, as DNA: TGCGCCAGCAGCCTCTCCAGGCTAGCGGACAATGAGCAGTTCTTC. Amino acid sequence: CASSLSRLADNEQFF.

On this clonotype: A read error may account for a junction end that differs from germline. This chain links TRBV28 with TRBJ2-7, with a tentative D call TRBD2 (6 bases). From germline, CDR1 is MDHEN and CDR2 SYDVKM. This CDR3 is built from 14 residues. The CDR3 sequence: CASIGTPYSYAQYF. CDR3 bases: TGTGCCAGCATAGGGACTCCCTACTCCTACGCGCAGTACTTC.

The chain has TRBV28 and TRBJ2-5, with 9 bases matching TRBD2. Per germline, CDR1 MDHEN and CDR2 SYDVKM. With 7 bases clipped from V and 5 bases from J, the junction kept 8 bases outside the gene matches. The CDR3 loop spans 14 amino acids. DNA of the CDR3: TGTGCCAGCACGGGCGGGAGGGCCGCGGAGACCCAGTACTTC. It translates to CASTGGRAAETQYF. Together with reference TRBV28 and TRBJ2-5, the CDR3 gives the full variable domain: DVKVTQSSRYLVKRTGEKVFLECVQDMDHENMFWYRQDPGLGLRLIYFSYDVKMKEKGDIPEGYSVSREKKERFSLILESASTNQTSMYLCASTGGRAAETQYFGPGTRLLVL.

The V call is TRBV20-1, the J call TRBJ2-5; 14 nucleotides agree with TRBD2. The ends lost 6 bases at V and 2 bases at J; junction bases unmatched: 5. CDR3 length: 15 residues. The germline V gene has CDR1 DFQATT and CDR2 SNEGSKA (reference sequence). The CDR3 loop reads CSAKGTSGGQETQYF. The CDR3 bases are TGCAGTGCCAAAGGGACTAGCGGGGGACAAGAGACCCAGTACTTC.

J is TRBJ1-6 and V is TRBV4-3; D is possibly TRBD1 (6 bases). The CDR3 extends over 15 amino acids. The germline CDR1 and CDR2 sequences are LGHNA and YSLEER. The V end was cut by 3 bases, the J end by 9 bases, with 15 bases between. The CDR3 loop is CASSQRGVRASPLHF. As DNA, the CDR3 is TGCGCCAGCAGCCAGAGGGGGGTCCGGGCTTCACCCCTCCACTTT.

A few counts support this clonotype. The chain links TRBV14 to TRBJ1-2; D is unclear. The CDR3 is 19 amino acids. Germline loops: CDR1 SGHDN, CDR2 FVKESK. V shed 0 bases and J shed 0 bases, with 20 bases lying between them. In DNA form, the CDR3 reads TGTGCCAGCAGCCAAGACCGGGGTTTCGGGAGCCTCCCTAACTATGGCTACACCTTC. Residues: CASSQDRGFGSLPNYGYTF. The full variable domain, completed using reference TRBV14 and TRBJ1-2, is EAGVTQFPSHSVIEKGQTVTLRCDPISGHDNLYWYRRVMGKEIKFLLHFVKESKQDESGMPNNRFLAERTGGTYSTLKVQPAELEDSGVYFCASSQDRGFGSLPNYGYTFGSGTRLTVV.

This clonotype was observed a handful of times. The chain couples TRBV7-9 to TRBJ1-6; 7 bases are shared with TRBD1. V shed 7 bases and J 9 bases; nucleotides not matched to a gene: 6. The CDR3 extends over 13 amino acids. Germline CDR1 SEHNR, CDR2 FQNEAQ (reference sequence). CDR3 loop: CASNRGYGSPLHF. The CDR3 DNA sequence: TGTGCCAGCAACAGGGGATACGGTTCACCCCTCCACTTT.

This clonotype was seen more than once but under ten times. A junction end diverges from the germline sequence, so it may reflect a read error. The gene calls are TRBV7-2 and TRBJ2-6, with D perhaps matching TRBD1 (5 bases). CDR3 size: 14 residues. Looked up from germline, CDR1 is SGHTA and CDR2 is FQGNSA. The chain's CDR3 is CASSSRSGANILTF. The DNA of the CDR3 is TGCGCCAGCAGCTCACGCTCTGGGGCCAACATCCTGACTTTC.